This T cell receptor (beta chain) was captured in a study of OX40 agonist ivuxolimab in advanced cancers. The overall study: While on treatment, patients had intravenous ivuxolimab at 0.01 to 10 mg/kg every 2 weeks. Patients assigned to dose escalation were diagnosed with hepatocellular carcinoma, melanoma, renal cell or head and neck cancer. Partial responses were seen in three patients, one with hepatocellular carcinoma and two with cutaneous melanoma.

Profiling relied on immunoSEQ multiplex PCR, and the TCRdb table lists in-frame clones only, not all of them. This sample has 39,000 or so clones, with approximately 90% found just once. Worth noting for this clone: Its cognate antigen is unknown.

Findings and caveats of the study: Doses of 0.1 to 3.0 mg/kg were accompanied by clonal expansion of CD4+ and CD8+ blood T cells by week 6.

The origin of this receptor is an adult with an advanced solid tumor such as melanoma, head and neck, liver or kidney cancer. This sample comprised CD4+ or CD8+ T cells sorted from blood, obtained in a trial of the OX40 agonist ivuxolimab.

The CDR3 region is CSARVGGEQYF. CDR3 nucleotides: TGCAGTGCTAGAGTGGGGGGCGAGCAGTACTTC. This chain connects TRBV20-1 to TRBJ2-7; D perhaps matches TRBD2 (6 bases). The CDR3 totals 11 residues. Germline V gene data show CDR1 as DFQATT and CDR2 as SNEGSKA (reference sequence). Trimming took 1 base from V and 6 from J, leaving 7 bases between them.